This entry features one T cell receptor (beta chain) sequence. The data originate from a study of graft-versus-host responses after intestinal transplantation. The method was immunoSEQ multiplex PCR; TCRdb's version includes in-frame clones alone and lacks a portion of them. The table shows about 19,000 clones, with over 75% occurring only once. The receptor comes from a human patient who received an intestinal transplant, so some T cells may come from the graft donor. The specimen comprised PBMCs, sampled around 350 days after transplant.

DNA of the CDR3: TGTGCCACCAGCAGAGATCCGCAGGGGGGTGGAAACACCATATATTTT. This gives the protein CATSRDPQGGGNTIYF. The chain employs TRBV15 and TRBJ1-3, with 7 bases fitting TRBD1. V was clipped by 0 bases and J by 3 bases; unmatched bases: 5. The germline V gene has CDR1 LNHNV and CDR2 YYDKDF (reference sequence). This CDR3 is 16 amino acids long.